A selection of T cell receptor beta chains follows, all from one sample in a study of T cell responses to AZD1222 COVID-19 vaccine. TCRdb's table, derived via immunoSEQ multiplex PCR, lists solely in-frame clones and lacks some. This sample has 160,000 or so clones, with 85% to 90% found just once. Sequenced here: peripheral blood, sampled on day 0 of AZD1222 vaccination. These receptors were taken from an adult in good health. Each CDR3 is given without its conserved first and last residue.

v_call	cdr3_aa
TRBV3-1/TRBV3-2	ASRSGTSYQETQY
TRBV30	AWSGQGNQPQH
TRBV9	ASSVGQGRTQY
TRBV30	AWGTSGNTDTQY
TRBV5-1	ASSLSRVANTGELF
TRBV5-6	ASSTTTEGRGFNQPQH
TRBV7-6	ASSKGAAGGTGQETQY
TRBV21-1	ASSKGTVQETQY
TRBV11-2	ASSLEVGGTEAF
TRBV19	ASKVLSGPYNEQF
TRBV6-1	ASSEALWLGQRGGYT
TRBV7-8	ASSLERTSGRVTGELF
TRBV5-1	ASSISPGGGETQY
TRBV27	ASSLSGPGGGYT
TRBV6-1	ASSESTPYNSPLH
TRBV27	ASSLLGGTGGLDEQF
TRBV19	ASRRGGDRRNNEQF
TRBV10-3	AISPGGNEQF
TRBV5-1	ASSWEVTGDGYT
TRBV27	ASRKFSGTDTQY
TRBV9	ASSEGGSGKQETQY
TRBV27	ASSLREGNGYT
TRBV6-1	ASSALAGGSTSTDTQY
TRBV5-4	ASHTRGQETQY
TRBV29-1	SVEMGQGVRADTQY
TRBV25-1	ASSEQASNQPQH
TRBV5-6	ASSLIGNEAEAF
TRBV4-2	ASSPPSGGANEKLF